This is a list of T cell receptor beta chains from one sample in a study of blood T cell repertoires in COVID-19. This table comes from immunoSEQ multiplex PCR, and its TCRdb copy is limited to in-frame clones, with some not included. The data hold under 130,000 clones, with 80% to 85% observed a single time. The sequenced material came from peripheral blood. Source of these receptors: a man older than 75 with acute or convalescent COVID-19. CDR3s include the opening cysteine and the closing phenylalanine or tryptophan. The D gene is left open where the match is weak. Clone size is given for some rows only: seen once, a few or many times, or a class if the clone is expanded.

V	size	D	J	DNA	CDR3
TRBV18	NA	TRBD1	TRBJ2-5	TGTGCCAGCTCACAGGGACAGGGGGTACAAGAGACCCAGTACTTC	CASSQGQGVQETQYF
TRBV19	NA	TRBD1	TRBJ1-1	TGTGCCAGTAGTTCCCTGGACAGGGACGCTGAAGCTTTCTTT	CASSSLDRDAEAFF
TRBV29-1	few	NA	TRBJ1-4	TGCAGCGGCGGAAGCGGGGCGGGAGGTGAAAAACTGTTTTTT	CSGGSGAGGEKLFF
TRBV30	NA	NA	TRBJ1-1	TGTGCCTGGAGTGTACCGAGCCAGGGGAACACTGAAGCTTTCTTT	CAWSVPSQGNTEAFF
TRBV24-1	NA	TRBD2	TRBJ2-5	TGTGCCACCAGTGATCCGAGCGGGAGCGGCGAGACCCAGTACTTC	CATSDPSGSGETQYF
TRBV19	once	NA	TRBJ1-2	TGTGCCAGTAGTGGCGACTTAAATAGGAACGGGGAGAACTATGGCTACACCTTC	CASSGDLNRNGENYGYTF
TRBV28	NA	NA	TRBJ2-3	TGTGCCAGCACCAAGTGGCGGGCGAGCACAGATACGCAGTATTTT	CASTKWRASTDTQYF
TRBV28	few	TRBD1	TRBJ2-3	TGTGCCAGCAGTTTACGACAGGGCCCAGATACGCAGTATTTT	CASSLRQGPDTQYF
TRBV2	NA	TRBD1	TRBJ2-3	TGTGCCACCTCGGACAGGGGGGGAACAGATACGCAGTATTTT	CATSDRGGTDTQYF
TRBV6-1	NA	NA	TRBJ1-6	TGTGCCAGCAGTGAAGTATATAGGGACATAAGCTCCTATAATTCACCCCTCCACTTT	CASSEVYRDISSYNSPLHF
TRBV12-3/TRBV12-4	NA	NA	TRBJ1-2	TGTGCCAGCAGGAACGGAGATAGAGGCTACACCTTC	CASRNGDRGYTF
TRBV29-1	NA	NA	TRBJ2-3	TGCAGCGCCCGGGACTCCCCGAGCACAGATACGCAGTATTTT	CSARDSPSTDTQYF
TRBV23-1	NA	NA	TRBJ2-2	TGCGCCAGCAGTCAATCTGGGAGTGTGAACACCGGGGAGCTGTTTTTT	CASSQSGSVNTGELFF